The sequence of this T cell receptor beta chain was determined in a study of cytomegalovirus exposure and HLA in healthy donors. For this clone: Its antigen is not identified.

Whole-study findings and limits: The Asian-associated ancestry cluster reportedly had fewer N-insertions than the approximately 670-donor mean in a later analysis. Rates of TCR association differed by HLA locus in a later analysis, with DRB1 highest and HLA-C lowest. The authors excluded some V segments, including TRBV6-2 and TRBV6-3, as indistinguishable. Later genetic work tied a missense DCLRE1C variant to beta-chain V and J trimming.

In the PCR, 60 Vbeta and 13 Jbeta primers were used. Data came from immunoSEQ multiplex PCR; TCRdb stores just in-frame clones and leaves some out. The profile shows roughly 100,000 clones, approximately 9% of them singletons. The germline V and J ends were trimmed by 0 bases and 3 bases, with 6 bases remaining between them. The CDR3 extends over 13 amino acids. Germline V CDR1 and CDR2: GTSNPN, SVGIG (reference sequence). V usage is TRBV30 and J usage is TRBJ2-1, with a possible D match to TRBD2 (6 bases). The receptor was derived from a man over 45 in good health and CMV-seropositive. The specimen sequenced was PBMCs. CDR3 DNA: TGTGCCTGGAGTGTGGACTACTACAATGAGCAGTTCTTC. This sequence encodes CAWSVDYYNEQFF.